Listed below are T cell receptor beta chains from one sample, sequenced in a study of blood T cell repertoires in COVID-19. Profiled with immunoSEQ multiplex PCR; TCRdb holds only in-frame clones, not every one. Found here are some 180,000 clones, around 80% of them singletons; the top ten hold less than 15%. Sequencing input: peripheral blood. Source of these receptors: a man aged 50 to 59 who had recovered from COVID-19. Each CDR3 is given with its conserved first and last residue. Fields, in order: CDR3 protein, CDR3 DNA, V gene, clone size, D gene, J gene. A D gene is named only where the DNA matches it firmly. Some rows mark clone size as missing; the rest say once, few, many or name a class of expanded clone.

CASGPPLVYTF,TGTGCCAGCGGGCCTCCTCTGGTCTACACCTTC,TRBV28,NA,NA,TRBJ1-2
CASSPHYGTGQSYEQYF,TGCGCCAGCAGCCCTCATTATGGTACGGGACAATCCTACGAGCAGTACTTC,TRBV5-1,NA,NA,TRBJ2-7
CATSRDRGNYGYTF,TGTGCCACCAGCAGAGACAGGGGCAACTATGGCTACACCTTC,TRBV15,NA,NA,TRBJ1-2
CSVESGTGRSNEQFF,TGCAGCGTTGAGAGCGGGACAGGGAGATCGAATGAGCAGTTCTTC,TRBV29-1,NA,TRBD1,TRBJ2-1
CASSQEVGASGRNEQFF,TGTGCCAGCAGCCAAGAGGTCGGGGCTAGCGGGAGGAATGAGCAGTTCTTC,TRBV4-2,few,TRBD2,TRBJ2-1
CASTPGPGTGGYEQYF,TGTGCCAGTACCCCAGGCCCCGGGACAGGGGGCTACGAGCAGTACTTC,TRBV19,once,TRBD1,TRBJ2-7
CASSLGAGPPAYEQYF,TGCGCCAGCAGCTTGGGAGCGGGACCTCCAGCCTACGAGCAGTACTTC,TRBV5-1,NA,TRBD2,TRBJ2-7
CASSVVAAGANVLTF,TGTGCCAGCAGCGTAGTTGCAGCTGGGGCCAACGTCCTGACTTTC,TRBV9,NA,NA,TRBJ2-6
CASSPGPRAGVGETQYF,TGTGCCAGCAGCCCCGGCCCTCGAGCGGGAGTAGGAGAGACCCAGTACTTC,TRBV3-1/TRBV3-2,NA,TRBD2,TRBJ2-5
CASSRTSPYNEQFF,TGTGCCAGCAGCCGGACATCACCTTACAATGAGCAGTTCTTC,TRBV5-6,NA,NA,TRBJ2-1
CAWIDIPGGTNTEAFF,TGTGCCTGGATCGATATACCCGGCGGGACGAACACTGAAGCTTTCTTT,TRBV30,NA,NA,TRBJ1-1
CSASTWGETIGYTF,TGCAGTGCTAGTACCTGGGGGGAGACTATCGGCTACACCTTC,TRBV20-1,NA,NA,TRBJ1-2
CASSADRGLAFF,TGTGCCAGCAGTGCAGACAGGGGGCTGGCTTTCTTT,TRBV25-1,few,TRBD1,TRBJ1-1
CASSLGALRTINEQFF,TGTGCCAGCAGTTTAGGGGCCCTCCGTACAATCAATGAGCAGTTCTTC,TRBV27,NA,NA,TRBJ2-1
CASSLKQGSGEAFF,TGTGCCAGCAGCTTAAAGCAGGGTAGCGGTGAAGCTTTCTTT,TRBV5-4,NA,NA,TRBJ1-1
CASSVGRFREEETQYF,TGTGCCAGCAGCGTGGGGAGGTTTCGGGAGGAAGAGACCCAGTACTTC,TRBV5-4,few,TRBD2,TRBJ2-5
CASSPRLAGEQDTQYF,TGTGCCAGCTCACCTAGACTAGCGGGTGAGCAAGATACGCAGTATTTT,TRBV18,NA,TRBD2,TRBJ2-3
CASSGGGTVNTEAFF,TGTGCCAGTTCTGGGGGGGGGACGGTGAACACTGAAGCTTTCTTT,TRBV19,once,NA,TRBJ1-1
CASSVVGQGVGGYTF,TGTGCCAGCAGCGTAGTCGGTCAGGGGGTGGGTGGCTACACCTTC,TRBV9,NA,TRBD1,TRBJ1-2
CASSLDRANSPLHF,TGTGCCAGCAGTCTAGACAGGGCAAATTCACCCCTCCACTTT,TRBV6-5,once,TRBD1,TRBJ1-6
CASSHQTVRRYNSPLHF,TGCGCCAGCAGCCACCAGACAGTCCGGCGGTATAATTCACCCCTCCACTTT,TRBV4-1,NA,NA,TRBJ1-6
CASSPGQGVGYTF,TGTGCCAGCAGTCCCGGACAGGGGGTTGGCTACACCTTC,TRBV2,NA,TRBD1,TRBJ1-2
CAISATDTAGVYGYTF,TGTGCCATCAGTGCGACCGATACCGCCGGAGTTTATGGCTACACCTTC,TRBV10-3,many,NA,TRBJ1-2
CASSEDRSHNSPLHF,TGTGCCAGCAGCGAAGACAGGAGCCATAATTCACCCCTCCACTTT,TRBV9,few,NA,TRBJ1-6
CASSLYRDNSPLHF,TGTGCCAGCAGTTTATACAGGGATAATTCACCCCTCCACTTT,TRBV27,NA,NA,TRBJ1-6
CASSESRDTGELFF,TGCGCCAGCAGTGAGTCGCGGGACACCGGGGAGCTGTTTTTT,TRBV10-1,NA,NA,TRBJ2-2
CASSFGEDTEAFF,TGTGCCAGCAGTTTTGGGGAGGACACTGAAGCTTTCTTT,TRBV27,NA,NA,TRBJ1-1
CASRRDRGVLGEQFF,TGTGCCAGCAGGAGGGACAGGGGAGTTTTGGGTGAGCAGTTCTTC,TRBV2,NA,TRBD1,TRBJ2-1
CARGRESGTVSYNEQFF,TGTGCCAGAGGCAGGGAGTCCGGGACAGTCTCCTACAATGAGCAGTTCTTC,TRBV5-3,NA,TRBD1,TRBJ2-1
CASSPREGEYSYNEQFF,TGTGCCAGCAGCCCGCGGGAGGGCGAATACTCCTACAATGAGCAGTTCTTC,TRBV7-6,NA,TRBD2,TRBJ2-1
CASSYSASGIDEQYF,TGTGCCAGCAGTTACTCCGCTAGCGGGATAGACGAGCAGTACTTC,TRBV6-2/TRBV6-3,few,TRBD2,TRBJ2-7
CATSDNGQGSDTQYF,TGTGCCACCAGTGACAACGGACAGGGGTCAGATACGCAGTATTTT,TRBV24-1,NA,TRBD1,TRBJ2-3
CASFLQGNYGYTF,TGTGCCAGCTTTTTACAGGGGAACTATGGCTACACCTTC,TRBV18,NA,TRBD1,TRBJ1-2
CSARGGEQYF,TGCAGTGCTAGAGGAGGCGAGCAGTACTTC,TRBV20-1,NA,NA,TRBJ2-7
CATQGPAAETQYF,TGTGCCACCCAGGGGCCTGCCGCGGAGACCCAGTACTTC,TRBV24-1,NA,NA,TRBJ2-5
CASSPGGDNEQFF,TGTGCCAGCTCACCGGGGGGGGACAATGAGCAGTTCTTC,TRBV18,NA,TRBD2,TRBJ2-1
CASSPRGAYNEQFF,TGTGCCAGCAGCCCCCGCGGAGCGTACAATGAGCAGTTCTTC,TRBV7-3,NA,NA,TRBJ2-1
CATSRGLDYGYTF,TGTGCCACCAGTAGGGGGCTGGATTATGGCTACACCTTC,TRBV24-1,NA,TRBD1,TRBJ1-2
CASRRTSNTEAFF,TGTGCCAGCAGAAGGACATCTAACACTGAAGCTTTCTTT,TRBV6-4,NA,NA,TRBJ1-1
CASSDSGTTTDTQYF,TGTGCCAGCAGTGACTCCGGGACAACCACAGATACGCAGTATTTT,TRBV6-4,NA,NA,TRBJ2-3
CAITRGLDRYGYTF,TGTGCCATCACCAGGGGGCTGGACCGCTATGGCTACACCTTC,TRBV10-3,NA,TRBD1,TRBJ1-2
CASSQDPRVLTEAFF,TGTGCCAGCAGCCAAGATCCACGAGTATTGACTGAAGCTTTCTTT,TRBV3-1/TRBV3-2,NA,NA,TRBJ1-1
CASSPTRLAGVGGELFF,TGTGCCAGTAGTCCCACCCGGCTAGCGGGAGTGGGTGGGGAGCTGTTTTTT,TRBV19,NA,TRBD2,TRBJ2-2
CASSGGLNEQFF,TGTGCCAGCAGCGGGGGCCTTAATGAGCAGTTCTTC,TRBV5-4,NA,NA,TRBJ2-1
CASSIAGGPHEQFF,TGTGCCAGCAGTATAGCGGGAGGGCCACATGAGCAGTTCTTC,TRBV6-2/TRBV6-3,NA,TRBD2,TRBJ2-1
CASSPSVYEQYF,TGTGCCAGCAGTCCTTCGGTATACGAGCAGTACTTC,TRBV12-3/TRBV12-4,few,NA,TRBJ2-7
CASSYSAGLAGPEQFF,TGTGCCAGCAGTTACTCGGCGGGACTAGCGGGACCTGAGCAGTTCTTC,TRBV6-6,NA,TRBD2,TRBJ2-1
CASSLAGPTEAFF,TGCGCCAGCAGCCTCGCGGGGCCCACTGAAGCTTTCTTT,TRBV4-1,once,NA,TRBJ1-1
CASSQLAGGQETQYF,TGTGCCAGCAGCCAACTAGCGGGAGGACAAGAGACCCAGTACTTC,TRBV28,NA,TRBD2,TRBJ2-5
CASSLLAGGVLDEQFF,TGTGCCAGCAGTTTACTAGCGGGAGGGGTTTTAGATGAGCAGTTCTTC,TRBV28,once,TRBD2,TRBJ2-1
CAWSLSGTGGEAFF,TGTGCCTGGAGTTTATCCGGGACAGGGGGGGAAGCTTTCTTT,TRBV30,NA,TRBD1,TRBJ1-1
CASSLGTSGSVSDEQYF,TGTGCCAGCAGTCTTGGGACTAGCGGGAGTGTTTCCGACGAGCAGTACTTC,TRBV28,NA,TRBD2,TRBJ2-7
CSVPAGVGTNEKLFF,TGCAGCGTCCCCGCGGGGGTAGGAACTAATGAAAAACTGTTTTTT,TRBV29-1,NA,NA,TRBJ1-4
CASSQDLRTGSRCYGYTF,TGTGCCAGCAGCCAAGATCTACGAACAGGGTCGAGGTGTTATGGCTACACCTTC,TRBV3-1/TRBV3-2,NA,NA,TRBJ1-2
CACQASGLGPQHF,TGTGCCTGCCAAGCTTCGGGTTTAGGGCCCCAGCATTTT,TRBV30,few,NA,TRBJ1-5